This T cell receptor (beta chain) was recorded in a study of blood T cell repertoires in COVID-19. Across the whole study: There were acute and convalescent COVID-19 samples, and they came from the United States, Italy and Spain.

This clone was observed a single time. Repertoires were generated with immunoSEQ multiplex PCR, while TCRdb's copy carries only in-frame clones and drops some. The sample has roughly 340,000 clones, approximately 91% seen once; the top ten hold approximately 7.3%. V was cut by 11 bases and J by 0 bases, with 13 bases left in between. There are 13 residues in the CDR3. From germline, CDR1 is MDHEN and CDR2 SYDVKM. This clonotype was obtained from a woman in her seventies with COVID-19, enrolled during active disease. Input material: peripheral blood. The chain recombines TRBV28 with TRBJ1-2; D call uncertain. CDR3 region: CARPGLTNYGYTF. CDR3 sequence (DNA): TGTGCCCGTCCGGGATTAACTAACTATGGCTACACCTTC.